Each of the 21 T cell receptor beta chains below was sequenced from the same sample in a study of blood T cell repertoires in COVID-19. This table comes from immunoSEQ multiplex PCR, and its TCRdb copy is limited to in-frame clones, with some not included. The sample includes fewer than 300,000 clones, approximately 89% seen only once; the top ten take about 2%. The sample comprised peripheral blood. Receptors originate from a woman aged 25 to 45 with COVID-19, enrolled during active disease.

The V gene is TRBV2, the J gene TRBJ2-3; D is unclear. Germline CDR1 and CDR2: SNHLY and FYNNEI. The CDR3 spans 14 residues. V dropped 6 bases and J dropped 3 bases, with 13 bases sitting between them. CDR3 protein: CASSGSFTTDTQYF. The CDR3 coding sequence is TGTGCCAGCAGCGGGTCGTTCACGACAGATACGCAGTATTTT.

The genes are TRBV4-2 and TRBJ2-7; 9 bases match TRBD2. The V gene end was trimmed by 1 base and the J gene end by 3 bases; junction bases not matched to a gene: 4. This CDR3 spans 15 amino acids. Germline values: CDR1 LGHNA, CDR2 YNFKEQ. The chain's CDR3 is CASSQASGTIYEQYF. The CDR3 nucleotides are TGTGCCAGCAGCCAAGCTAGCGGGACTATCTACGAGCAGTACTTC.

The chain carries TRBV30 and TRBJ2-7, with D possibly matching TRBD1 (6 bases). CDR3 length: 14 amino acids. The ends were cut back, 2 bases at V and 3 bases at J, with 14 bases in the middle. Per germline, CDR1 GTSNPN and CDR2 SVGIG (reference sequence). The CDR3 loop reads CAWSITGSHYEQYF. CDR3 DNA: TGTGCCTGGAGTATCACAGGGAGCCACTACGAGCAGTACTTC.

The chain employs TRBV5-1 and TRBJ1-4; possibly TRBD1 for D (5 bases). The CDR3 runs 17 residues. Germline-derived CDR1 and CDR2 are SGHRS and YFSETQ. Trimming took off 4 bases at V and 3 bases at J, with 19 bases between the two ends. The CDR3 spells CASSPGGSGSANEKLFF. The CDR3 DNA is TGCGCCAGCAGCCCGGGGGGGAGTGGTAGCGCTAATGAAAAACTGTTTTTT.

V is TRBV30 and J is TRBJ1-1; tentative D call: TRBD1 (6 bases). The CDR3 runs to 15 residues. The V end lost 0 bases, the J end lost 4 bases, and 15 bases lay between the germline ends. Germline-derived CDR1 and CDR2 are GTSNPN and SVGIG (reference sequence). The CDR3: CAWSVILSGVTEAFF. The CDR3 DNA sequence: TGTGCCTGGAGTGTAATCCTTTCAGGGGTCACTGAAGCTTTCTTT.

The V and J genes are TRBV11-2 and TRBJ2-2; a weak D match, TRBD1 (6 bases). Looked up from germline, CDR1 is SGHAT and CDR2 is FQNNGV. Trimming removed 5 bases from V and 2 bases from J, with 12 bases in between. The CDR3 is 15 amino acids. The CDR3 sequence: CASSPGTYNTGELFF. Here the CDR3 DNA reads TGTGCCAGCAGCCCCGGGACATATAACACCGGGGAGCTGTTTTTT.

V gene TRBV25-1 combines with J gene TRBJ1-2; weak D call: TRBD1 (6 bases). V lost 0 bases, J lost 4 bases, and 15 bases lay in between. The CDR3 contains 16 residues. Per the germline V gene, CDR1 is MGHDK and CDR2 is SYGVNS. The DNA for the CDR3 is TGTGCCAGCAGTGAATATTTCTGGGGGCTGAGCTATGGCTACACCTTC. Translating it yields CASSEYFWGLSYGYTF.

This clone was picked up a small number of times. The chain combines TRBV5-1 with TRBJ1-2, with unresolved D. The V gene lost 2 bases and the J gene lost 2 bases, with 7 bases spanning the gap. Looked up from germline, CDR1 is SGHRS and CDR2 is YFSETQ. The CDR3 length is 13 residues. The CDR3 DNA is TGCGCCAGCAGCTTTGTGGAGAACTATGGCTACACCTTC. This codes for CASSFVENYGYTF.

The chain uses TRBV5-8 and TRBJ2-2; 11 nucleotides match TRBD2. Germline trimming cut 4 bases from V and 5 bases from J; bases unmatched to any gene: 7. Per the germline V gene, CDR1 is SGHTS and CDR2 is YDEGEE. This CDR3 contains 16 residues. The CDR3 DNA reads TGTGCCAGCAGCCCGATCACTAGCGGGAGTACCGGGGAGCTGTTTTTT. Translated, it gives CASSPITSGSTGELFF.

This clone turned up a few times. This chain joins TRBV6-1 and TRBJ2-7, with 9 bases fitting TRBD2. CDR1 and CDR2 (germline): MNHNS, SASEGT. V gave up 1 base and J gave up 0 bases; unmatched junction bases: 4. The CDR3 has 16 amino acids. CDR3 sequence (DNA): TGTGCCAGCAGTGAAGGGGGCGGGAGGGCCTCCTACGAGCAGTACTTC. It encodes CASSEGGGRASYEQYF.

J is TRBJ1-5 and V is TRBV3-1 (or the pseudogene TRBV3-2), with a tentative D call TRBD1 (5 bases). Germline V lookup: CDR1 LGHDT, CDR2 YNNKEL (reference sequence). The CDR3 has 13 amino acids. The germline V and J ends were trimmed by 6 bases and 4 bases, with 10 bases remaining between them. CDR3 in amino acids: CASSQEGNQPQHF. As DNA, the CDR3 is TGTGCCAGCAGTCAGGAGGGGAATCAGCCCCAGCATTTT.

The chain is built from TRBV5-1 and TRBJ1-2; 11 positions agree with TRBD1. V was pared by 4 bases and J by 5 bases, with 7 bases of the junction left unmatched. Germline CDR1 is SGHRS and CDR2 is YFSETQ. CDR3 length: 15 amino acids. CDR3 region: CASSVSGQGAYGYTF. DNA of the CDR3: TGCGCCAGCAGCGTGTCAGGACAGGGGGCTTATGGCTACACCTTC.

This sequence joins TRBV6-5 and TRBJ2-1; 9 positions match TRBD2. V lost 5 bases to trimming and J lost 8 bases; unmatched junction nucleotides: 10. The CDR3 loop spans 15 amino acids. CDR1 and CDR2 from the germline V gene are MNHEY and SVGAGI. The CDR3 protein is CASSLRGRAEHEQFF. CDR3 DNA sequence: TGTGCCAGCAGTCTACGCGGGAGGGCCGAGCATGAGCAGTTCTTC.

The chain is built from TRBV11-2 and TRBJ2-1, with 8 bases fitting TRBD1. The V and J ends lost 3 bases and 5 bases, in that order; junction bases with no gene match: 6. Germline loops: CDR1 SGHAT, CDR2 FQNNGV. The CDR3 extends over 15 amino acids. CDR3 protein: CASSFLGTGNNEQFF. CDR3 nucleotide sequence: TGTGCCAGCAGCTTTCTCGGGACAGGAAACAATGAGCAGTTCTTC. The full variable domain, in which reference TRBV11-2 and TRBJ2-1 provide the parts outside the CDR3, is EAGVAQSPRYKIIEKRQSVAFWCNPISGHATLYWYQQILGQGPKLLIQFQNNGVVDDSQLPKDRFSAERLKGVDSTLKIQPAKLEDSAVYLCASSFLGTGNNEQFFGPGTRLTVL.

The chain links TRBV29-1 to TRBJ2-6; D is uncertain. V was shortened by 4 bases and J by 0 bases, with 10 bases between the two germline ends. This CDR3 is built from 15 residues. CDR1 is SQVTM, CDR2 ANQGSEA, per germline. The DNA of the CDR3 is TGCAGCGTTGCATCGCCGGGCTCTGGGGCCAACGTCCTGACTTTC. The encoded protein is CSVASPGSGANVLTF.

The rearrangement joins TRBV2 to TRBJ1-2, with D perhaps matching TRBD1 (5 bases). Trimming cost V 2 bases and J 8 bases, with 18 bases left between them. The V gene's germline CDR1 is SNHLY and CDR2 FYNNEI. CDR3 length: 15 residues. The CDR3: CASSELGGSAEGYTF. The CDR3, as DNA: TGTGCCAGCAGTGAATTGGGGGGTTCTGCTGAGGGCTACACCTTC.

The J gene is TRBJ2-5, the V gene TRBV12-3 or TRBV12-4; D gene unclear. The CDR3 extends over 13 amino acids. V lost 2 bases, J lost 2 bases, and 6 bases lay in between. This CDR3 is CASSLHEQETQYF. CDR3 DNA sequence: TGTGCCAGCAGTTTACACGAGCAAGAGACCCAGTACTTC.

This clone was counted a few times. The gene calls are TRBV9 and TRBJ2-1; 12 positions agree with TRBD2. Germline CDR1 and CDR2: SGDLS and YYNGEE. Unmatched junction bases numbered 15, after V lost 4 bases and J lost 4 bases. The length of the CDR3 is 19 residues. The DNA for the CDR3 is TGTGCCAGCAGCTCGCGGACTAGCGGGAACCCACTAGTATACAATGAGCAGTTCTTC. Amino acids: CASSSRTSGNPLVYNEQFF.

The chain has TRBV5-1 and TRBJ2-5, with TRBD2 matching over 7 bases. V shed 0 bases and J 4 bases; nucleotides not matched to a gene: 6. CDR3 length equals 15 residues. Germline-derived CDR1 and CDR2 are SGHRS and YFSETQ. The CDR3 loop is CASSLEAGIIETQYF. CDR3 nucleotides: TGCGCCAGCAGCTTGGAAGCGGGAATTATAGAGACCCAGTACTTC.

The chain employs TRBV27 and TRBJ1-5; D gene uncertain. Germline V gene lookup returns CDR1 MNHEY and CDR2 SMNVEV (reference sequence). Trimming removed 2 bases from V and 5 bases from J, with 7 bases in between. This CDR3 is built from 13 residues. The CDR3 sequence is CASSLIEDQPQHF. CDR3 bases: TGTGCCAGCAGTTTAATAGAGGATCAGCCCCAGCATTTT.

V usage is TRBV15 and J usage is TRBJ1-2, with a tentative D call TRBD1 (6 bases). With 1 base removed from V and 5 bases from J, the gap between germline ends came to 14 bases. This CDR3 has 15 residues. CDR1 is LNHNV and CDR2 is YYDKDF in the germline V gene (reference sequence). The CDR3 region is CATSRAPVQGYGYTF. The CDR3 DNA sequence: TGTGCCACCAGCAGAGCCCCTGTCCAGGGGTATGGCTACACCTTC. Combining the CDR3 with reference TRBV15 and TRBJ1-2 gives the whole variable domain DAMVIQNPRYQVTQFGKPVTLSCSQTLNHNVMYWYQQKSSQAPKLLFHYYDKDFNNEADTPDNFQSRRPNTSFCFLDIRSPGLGDTAMYLCATSRAPVQGYGYTFGSGTRLTVV.